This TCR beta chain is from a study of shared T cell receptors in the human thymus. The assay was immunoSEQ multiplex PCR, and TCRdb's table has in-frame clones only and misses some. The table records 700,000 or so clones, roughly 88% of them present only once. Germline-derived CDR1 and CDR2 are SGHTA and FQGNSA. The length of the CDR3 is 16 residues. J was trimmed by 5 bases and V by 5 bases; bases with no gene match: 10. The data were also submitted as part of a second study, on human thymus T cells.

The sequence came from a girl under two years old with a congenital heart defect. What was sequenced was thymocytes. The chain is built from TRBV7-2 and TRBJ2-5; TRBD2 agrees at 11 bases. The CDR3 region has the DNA TGTGCCAGCAGCGTAAGACTAGCGGGGCGGGGGGAGACCCAGTACTTC. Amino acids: CASSVRLAGRGETQYF.